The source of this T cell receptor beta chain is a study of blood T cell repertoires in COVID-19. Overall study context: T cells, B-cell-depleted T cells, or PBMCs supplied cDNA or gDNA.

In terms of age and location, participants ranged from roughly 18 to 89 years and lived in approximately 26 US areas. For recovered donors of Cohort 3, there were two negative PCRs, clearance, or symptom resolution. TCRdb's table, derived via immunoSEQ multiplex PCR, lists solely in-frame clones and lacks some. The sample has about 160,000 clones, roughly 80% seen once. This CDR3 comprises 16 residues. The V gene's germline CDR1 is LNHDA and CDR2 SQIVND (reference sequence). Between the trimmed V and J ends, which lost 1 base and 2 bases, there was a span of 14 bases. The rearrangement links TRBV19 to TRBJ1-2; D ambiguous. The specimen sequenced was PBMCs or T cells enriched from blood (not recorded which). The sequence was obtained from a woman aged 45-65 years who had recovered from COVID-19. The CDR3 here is CASSIVGGVQNYGYTF. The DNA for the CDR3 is TGTGCCAGTAGTATAGTAGGCGGGGTACAGAACTATGGCTACACCTTC. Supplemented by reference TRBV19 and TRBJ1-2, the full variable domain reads DGGITQSPKYLFRKEGQNVTLSCEQNLNHDAMYWYRQDPGQGLRLIYYSQIVNDFQKGDIAEGYSVSREKKESFPLTVTSAQKNPTAFYLCASSIVGGVQNYGYTFGSGTRLTVV.